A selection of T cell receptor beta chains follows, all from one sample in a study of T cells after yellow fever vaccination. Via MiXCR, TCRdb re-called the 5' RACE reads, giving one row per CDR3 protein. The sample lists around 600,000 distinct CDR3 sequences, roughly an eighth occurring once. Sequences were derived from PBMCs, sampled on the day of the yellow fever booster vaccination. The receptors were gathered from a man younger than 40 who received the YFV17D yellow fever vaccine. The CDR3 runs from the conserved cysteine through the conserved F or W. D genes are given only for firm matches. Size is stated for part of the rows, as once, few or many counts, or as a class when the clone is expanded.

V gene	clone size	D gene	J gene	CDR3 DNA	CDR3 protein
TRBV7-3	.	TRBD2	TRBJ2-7	TGTGCCAGCAGCCTCATGGGGACTAGCGGGCAGTACTTC	CASSLMGTSGQYF
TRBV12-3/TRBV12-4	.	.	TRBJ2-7	TGTGCCAGCAGTTTCACTAAGGGCGAGCAGTACTTC	CASSFTKGEQYF
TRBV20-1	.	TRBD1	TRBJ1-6	TGCAGTGCCACCCAGGGGGCGCCGCATAATTCACCCCTCCACTTT	CSATQGAPHNSPLHF
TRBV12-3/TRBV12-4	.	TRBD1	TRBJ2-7	TGTGCCAGCAGTTCCCTTGGGGACAGGGGGAATTTATACGAGCAGTACTTC	CASSSLGDRGNLYEQYF
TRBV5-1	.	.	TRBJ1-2	TGCGCCAGCAGCTTGGACCTGGGGGCAGGTGGCTACACCTTC	CASSLDLGAGGYTF
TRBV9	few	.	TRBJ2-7	TGTGCCAGCAGCGTAGGGTCTGGTCAGCAGTACTTC	CASSVGSGQQYF
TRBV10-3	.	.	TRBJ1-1	TGTGCCATCAGCCCCATTGGGGCGAGTGACACTGAAGCTTTCTTT	CAISPIGASDTEAFF
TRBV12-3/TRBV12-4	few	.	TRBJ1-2	TGTGCCAGCAGTTTACTTCCGCACTATGGCTACACCTTC	CASSLLPHYGYTF
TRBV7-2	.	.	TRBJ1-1	TGTGCCAGCAGCTCCACCGGGACGGGGTACGCTGAAGCTTTCTTT	CASSSTGTGYAEAFF
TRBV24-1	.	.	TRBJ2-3	TGTGCCACCAGTGACCGTGAACCGGGGAGAGATACGCAGTATTTT	CATSDREPGRDTQYF
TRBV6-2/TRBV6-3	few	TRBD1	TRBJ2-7	TGTGCCAGCAGTCCCTTAGGACAGGGGGCTCTCTACGAGCAGTACTTC	CASSPLGQGALYEQYF
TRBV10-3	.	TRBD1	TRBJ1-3	TGTGCCATCAGTGCACAGGGGGCGCTTGGAAACACCATATATTTT	CAISAQGALGNTIYF
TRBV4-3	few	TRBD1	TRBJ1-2	TGCGCCAGCAGCCAACCCGGGACAGGGAACTATGGCTACACCTTC	CASSQPGTGNYGYTF
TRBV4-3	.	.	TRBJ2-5	TGCGCCAGCAGCCAAGATTTGGCCATGGTTGAGACCCAGTACTTC	CASSQDLAMVETQYF
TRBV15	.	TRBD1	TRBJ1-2	TGTGCCACCAGTCGAAGGGACAGGGGGCTGGGTGGCTACACCTTC	CATSRRDRGLGGYTF
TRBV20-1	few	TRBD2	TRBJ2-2	TGCAGTGCTAGAGCTGGGACTAGCGGATACACCGGGGAGCTGTTTTTT	CSARAGTSGYTGELFF
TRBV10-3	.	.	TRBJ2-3	TGTGCCATCAGTGAGTCGGTTCGGGCGAGCGGAAGCACAGATACGCAGTATTTT	CAISESVRASGSTDTQYF
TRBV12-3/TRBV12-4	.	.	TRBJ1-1	TGTGCCAGCAGCGCTTATACAGGGGAAGCTTTCTTT	CASSAYTGEAFF
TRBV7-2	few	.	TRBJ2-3	TGTGCCAGCGGCAGACAGCCCGGAGATACGCAGTATTTT	CASGRQPGDTQYF
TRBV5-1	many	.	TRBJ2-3	TGTGCCAGCAGCTTAGGGGCGGCAGATACGCAGTATTTT	CASSLGAADTQYF
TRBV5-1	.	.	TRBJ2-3	TGCGCCAGCAGCTTGTTTAGCGGTAACACAGATACGCAGTATTTT	CASSLFSGNTDTQYF
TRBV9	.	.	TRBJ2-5	TGTGCCAGCAGCGGGAACAGGGCGACTCCAGTAGAGACCCAGTACTTC	CASSGNRATPVETQYF
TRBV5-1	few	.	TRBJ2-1	TGCGCCAGCAGCTTGTGGGTCCCAGGATATGAGCAGTTCTTC	CASSLWVPGYEQFF
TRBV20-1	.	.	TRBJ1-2	TGCAGTGCTATCCACCGGGACCCTAACTATGGCTACACCTTC	CSAIHRDPNYGYTF
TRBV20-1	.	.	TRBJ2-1	TGCAGTGCTGAACGCGAGTGGTCTGAGCAGTTCTTC	CSAEREWSEQFF
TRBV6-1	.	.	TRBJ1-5	TGTGCCAGCAGAAGGACGGATAGCAATCAGCCCCAGCATTTT	CASRRTDSNQPQHF
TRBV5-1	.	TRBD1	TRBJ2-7	TGCGCCAGCAGCTTGTCAGGGGGCATCGACGAGCAGTACTTC	CASSLSGGIDEQYF
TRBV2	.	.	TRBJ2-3	TGTGCCAGCAGTGAACAGGGGCCGAGCACAGATACGCAGTATTTT	CASSEQGPSTDTQYF
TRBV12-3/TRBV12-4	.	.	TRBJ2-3	TGTGCCAGCAGTACCCGACGCACAGATACGCAGTATTTT	CASSTRRTDTQYF
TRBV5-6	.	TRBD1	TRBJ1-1	TGTGCCAGCAGCTTGAATGACAGGGGGCCCCGAGCTTTCTTT	CASSLNDRGPRAFF
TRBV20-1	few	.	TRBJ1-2	TGCAGTGCTAGAATAGGGGTTGTGTATGGCTACACCTTC	CSARIGVVYGYTF